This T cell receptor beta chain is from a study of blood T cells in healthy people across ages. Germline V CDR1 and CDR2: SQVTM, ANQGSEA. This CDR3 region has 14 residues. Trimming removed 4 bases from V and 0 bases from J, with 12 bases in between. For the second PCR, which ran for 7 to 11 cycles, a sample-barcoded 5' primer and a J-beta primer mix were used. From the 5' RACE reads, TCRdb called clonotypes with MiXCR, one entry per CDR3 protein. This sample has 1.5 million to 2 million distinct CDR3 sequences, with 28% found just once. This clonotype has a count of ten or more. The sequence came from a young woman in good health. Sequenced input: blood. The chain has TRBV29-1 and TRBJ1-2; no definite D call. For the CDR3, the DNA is TGCAGCGTTGTTTACGCAGTAGCTAACTATGGCTACACCTTC. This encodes CSVVYAVANYGYTF.